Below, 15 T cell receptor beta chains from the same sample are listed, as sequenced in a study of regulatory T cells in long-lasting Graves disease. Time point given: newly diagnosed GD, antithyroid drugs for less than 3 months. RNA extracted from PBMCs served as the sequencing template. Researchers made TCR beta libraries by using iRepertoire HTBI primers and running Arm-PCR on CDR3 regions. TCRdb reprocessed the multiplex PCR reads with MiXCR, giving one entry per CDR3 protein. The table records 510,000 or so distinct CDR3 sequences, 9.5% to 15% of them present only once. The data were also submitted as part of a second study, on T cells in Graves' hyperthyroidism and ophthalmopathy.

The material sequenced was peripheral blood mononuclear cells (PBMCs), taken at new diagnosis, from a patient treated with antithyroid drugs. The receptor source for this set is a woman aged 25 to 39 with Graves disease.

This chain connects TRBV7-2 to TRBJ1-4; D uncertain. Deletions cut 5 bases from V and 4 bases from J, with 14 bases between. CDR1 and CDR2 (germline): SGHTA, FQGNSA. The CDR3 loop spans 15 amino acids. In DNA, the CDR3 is TGTGCCAGCAGCGCCTTGCGGCGCAGTAATGAAAAACTGTTTTTT. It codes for CASSALRRSNEKLFF.

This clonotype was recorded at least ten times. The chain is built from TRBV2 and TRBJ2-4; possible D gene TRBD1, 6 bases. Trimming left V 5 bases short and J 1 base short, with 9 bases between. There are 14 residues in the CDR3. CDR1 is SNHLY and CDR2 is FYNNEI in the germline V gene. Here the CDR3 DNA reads TGTGCCAGCAGTAGAACAGGGGCCAAAAACATTCAGTACTTC. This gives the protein CASSRTGAKNIQYF.

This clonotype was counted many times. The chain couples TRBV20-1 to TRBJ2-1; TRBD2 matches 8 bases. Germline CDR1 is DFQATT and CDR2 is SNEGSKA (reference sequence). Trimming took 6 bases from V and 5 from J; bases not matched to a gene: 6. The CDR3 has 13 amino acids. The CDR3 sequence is CSAWTSLHNEQFF. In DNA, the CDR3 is TGCAGTGCCTGGACTAGCTTGCACAATGAGCAGTTCTTC.

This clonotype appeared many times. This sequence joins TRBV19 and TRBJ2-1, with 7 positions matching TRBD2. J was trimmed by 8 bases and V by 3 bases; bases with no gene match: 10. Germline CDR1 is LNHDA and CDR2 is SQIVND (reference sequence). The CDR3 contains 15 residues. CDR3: CASSISSGNLDEQFF. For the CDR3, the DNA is TGTGCCAGTAGTATCTCCAGCGGGAATCTCGATGAGCAGTTCTTC.

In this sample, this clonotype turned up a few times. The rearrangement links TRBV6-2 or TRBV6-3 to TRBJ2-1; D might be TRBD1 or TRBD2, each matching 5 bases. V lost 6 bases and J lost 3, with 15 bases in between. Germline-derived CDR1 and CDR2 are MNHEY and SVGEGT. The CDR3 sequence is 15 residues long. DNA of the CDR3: TGTGCCAGCAGCCCCGCCGGGACCATCTACAATGAGCAGTTCTTC. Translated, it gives CASSPAGTIYNEQFF.

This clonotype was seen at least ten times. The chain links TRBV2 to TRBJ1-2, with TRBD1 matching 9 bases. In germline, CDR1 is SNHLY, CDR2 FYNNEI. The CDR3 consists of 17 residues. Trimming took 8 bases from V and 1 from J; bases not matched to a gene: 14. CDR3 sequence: CASLGWTGESINYGYTF. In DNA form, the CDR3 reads TGTGCCAGCCTCGGGTGGACAGGGGAATCCATTAACTATGGCTACACCTTC.

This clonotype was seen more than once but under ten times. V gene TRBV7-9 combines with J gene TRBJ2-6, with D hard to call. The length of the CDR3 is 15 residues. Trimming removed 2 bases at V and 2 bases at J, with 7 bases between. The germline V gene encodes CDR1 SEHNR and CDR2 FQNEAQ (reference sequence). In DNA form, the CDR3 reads TGTGCCAGCAGCTTAAAAGGGACTGGGGCCAACGTCCTGACTTTC. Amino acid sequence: CASSLKGTGANVLTF.

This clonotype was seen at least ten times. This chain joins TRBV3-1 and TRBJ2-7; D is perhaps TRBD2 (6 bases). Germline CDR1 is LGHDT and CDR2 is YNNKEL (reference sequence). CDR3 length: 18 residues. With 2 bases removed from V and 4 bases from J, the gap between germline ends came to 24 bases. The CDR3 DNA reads TGTGCCAGCAGCCAATGGGGGAATCGGCGGGAAGCCACGTACGAGCAGTACTTC. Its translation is CASSQWGNRREATYEQYF.

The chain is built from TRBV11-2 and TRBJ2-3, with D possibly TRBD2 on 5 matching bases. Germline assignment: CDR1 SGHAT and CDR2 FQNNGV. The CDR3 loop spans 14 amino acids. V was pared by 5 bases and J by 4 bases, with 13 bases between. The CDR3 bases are TGTGCCAGCAGCGCCTACGAGGGCCCAGATACGCAGTATTTT. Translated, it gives CASSAYEGPDTQYF. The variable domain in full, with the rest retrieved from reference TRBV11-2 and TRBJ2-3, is EAGVAQSPRYKIIEKRQSVAFWCNPISGHATLYWYQQILGQGPKLLIQFQNNGVVDDSQLPKDRFSAERLKGVDSTLKIQPAKLEDSAVYLCASSAYEGPDTQYFGPGTRLTVL.

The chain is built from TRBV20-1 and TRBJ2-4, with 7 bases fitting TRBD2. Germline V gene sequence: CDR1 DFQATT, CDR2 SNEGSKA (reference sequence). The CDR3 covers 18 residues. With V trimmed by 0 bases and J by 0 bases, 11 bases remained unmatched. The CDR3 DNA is TGCAGTGCTAGAGATTTTCGTAGACTAGCCGGAGCCAAAAACATTCAGTACTTC. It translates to CSARDFRRLAGAKNIQYF.

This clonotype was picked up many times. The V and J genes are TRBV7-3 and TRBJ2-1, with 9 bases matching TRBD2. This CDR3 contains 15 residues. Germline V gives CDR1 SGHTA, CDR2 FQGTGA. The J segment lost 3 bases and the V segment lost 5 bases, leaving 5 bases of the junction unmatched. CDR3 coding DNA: TGTGCCAGCAGCCTTAGCGGGAGTTACTACAATGAGCAGTTCTTC. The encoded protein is CASSLSGSYYNEQFF.

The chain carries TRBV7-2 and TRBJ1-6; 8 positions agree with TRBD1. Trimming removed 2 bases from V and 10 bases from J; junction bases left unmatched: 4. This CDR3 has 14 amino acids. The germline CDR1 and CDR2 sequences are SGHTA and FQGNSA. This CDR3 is CASSLRDRRSPLHF. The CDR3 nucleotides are TGTGCCAGCAGCTTAAGGGACAGGAGGTCACCCCTCCACTTT.

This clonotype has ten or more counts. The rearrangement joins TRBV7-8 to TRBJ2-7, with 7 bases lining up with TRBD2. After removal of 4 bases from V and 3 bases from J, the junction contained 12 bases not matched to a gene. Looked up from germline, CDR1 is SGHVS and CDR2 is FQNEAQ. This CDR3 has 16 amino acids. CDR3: CASSSVGGLDNYEQYF. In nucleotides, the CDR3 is TGTGCCAGCAGCTCCGTGGGGGGGTTGGACAACTACGAGCAGTACTTC.

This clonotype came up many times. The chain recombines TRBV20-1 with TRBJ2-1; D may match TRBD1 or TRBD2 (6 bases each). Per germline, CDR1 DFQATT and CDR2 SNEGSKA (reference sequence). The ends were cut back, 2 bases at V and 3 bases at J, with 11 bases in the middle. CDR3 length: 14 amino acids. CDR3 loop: CSARYGGDYNEQFF. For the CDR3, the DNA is TGCAGTGCTAGATACGGGGGCGACTACAATGAGCAGTTCTTC.

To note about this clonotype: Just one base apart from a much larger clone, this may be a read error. CDR3 residues: CASSPRQENTEALF. DNA for the CDR3: TGTGCCAGCAGCCCCAGACAGGAGAACACTGAAGCTCTCTTT. The chain is built from TRBV11-2 and TRBJ1-1; D is possibly TRBD1 (6 bases). The germline CDR1 and CDR2 sequences are SGHAT and FQNNGV. This CDR3 is 14 amino acids long.